The rows below give T cell receptor beta chains drawn from one sample of a study of T cells in Graves' hyperthyroidism and ophthalmopathy. TCRdb re-derived calls from the multiplex PCR reads in MiXCR, one entry per CDR3 protein. The table lists hundreds of thousands of distinct CDR3 sequences, approximately 15% of them singletons. Sequenced input: blood. The source of these receptors is a woman under 30 with Graves' hyperthyroidism. The CDR3 runs from the conserved cysteine through the conserved F or W. D genes are given only for firm matches. The size of a clone is reported for some rows only, either as once, few or many, or as a class for expanded clones.

V	length	J	size	D	CDR3	DNA
TRBV2	14	TRBJ2-7	many	NA	CASNFRTVVYEQYF	TGTGCCAGCAATTTTCGGACGGTAGTCTACGAGCAGTACTTC
TRBV6-1	12	TRBJ1-6	NA	NA	CASSETRSPLHF	TGTGCCAGCAGTGAAACCCGCTCACCCCTCCACTTT
TRBV4-2	15	TRBJ2-2	NA	NA	CASSRNRELGGELFF	TGTGCCAGCAGCCGGAACAGGGAGTTGGGCGGGGAGCTGTTTTTT
TRBV5-6	14	TRBJ1-2	many	NA	CASSLALWNYGYTF	TGTGCCAGCAGCTTGGCCTTATGGAACTATGGCTACACCTTC
TRBV3-1	18	TRBJ2-5	few	TRBD2	CASSQGLAGRPTQETQYF	TGTGCCAGCAGCCAAGGACTAGCGGGAAGGCCGACCCAAGAGACCCAGTACTTC
TRBV29-1	15	TRBJ2-5	many	NA	CSVEYGATSEETQYF	TGCAGCGTTGAGTACGGCGCGACCAGCGAAGAGACCCAGTACTTC
TRBV2	17	TRBJ2-2	many	TRBD2	CASSTGTSGRATGELFF	TGTGCCAGCAGTACCGGGACTAGCGGGAGGGCAACCGGGGAGCTGTTTTTT
TRBV11-3	17	TRBJ2-3	NA	TRBD1	CASSLHPHRGRTDTQYF	TGTGCCAGCAGCTTACATCCGCACAGGGGGCGCACAGATACGCAGTATTTT
TRBV20-1	13	TRBJ1-1	many	NA	CSAPKTGTPEAFF	TGCAGTGCTCCCAAGACCGGGACACCTGAAGCTTTCTTT
TRBV5-1	16	TRBJ2-7	many	TRBD1	CASSPDLTGPRNEQYF	TGCGCCAGCAGCCCCGACCTGACAGGGCCTCGGAACGAGCAGTACTTC
TRBV7-2	15	TRBJ1-4	few	NA	CASSLTGGTNEKLFF	TGTGCCAGCAGCTTAACTGGGGGAACTAATGAAAAACTGTTTTTT
TRBV27	13	TRBJ2-7	many	TRBD2	CASSSGRVDEQYF	TGTGCCAGCAGTAGCGGGAGGGTCGACGAGCAGTACTTC
TRBV28	14	TRBJ2-7	many	TRBD2	CASRGRTSGNEQYF	TGTGCCAGCAGGGGGAGGACTAGCGGGAACGAGCAGTACTTC
TRBV3-1	14	TRBJ2-1	NA	TRBD2	CASSQSGRNNEQFF	TGTGCCAGCAGCCAAAGCGGGAGGAACAATGAGCAGTTCTTC